This TCR beta chain was captured by sequencing in a study of cytomegalovirus exposure and HLA in healthy donors. For the study at large: It was reported in a later analysis that the 120 or so validation repertoires used the same platform as the 550 to 850 first-cohort repertoires.

Repertoires were generated with immunoSEQ multiplex PCR, while TCRdb's copy carries only in-frame clones and drops some. The repertoire holds 250,000 to 400,000 clones, with over 75% as singletons. Study-wide points: Many donors shared some public TCRs, even though most TCR sequences were rare. According to a subsequent analysis, TCR clusters identified in the first cohort showed a tendency to co-occur across the 120 or so validation repertoires. There were a few CMV-associated chains whose specificity for CMV antigens was confirmed in vitro.

Germline CDR1 and CDR2: ENHRY and SYGVKD. Trimming cost V 10 bases and J 7 bases, with 17 bases left between them. This CDR3 is 14 amino acids long. With regard to this clone: Its antigen is not known.

The origin of this receptor is a man aged 25-40 years in good health and CMV-seronegative. The genes are TRBV10-3 and TRBJ1-6; tentative D call: TRBD1 (5 bases). The sample was PBMCs. In nucleotides, the CDR3 is TGTGCCAGCAGCAGGGAAGGCGGCAATTCACCCCTCCACTTT. This encodes CASSREGGNSPLHF.